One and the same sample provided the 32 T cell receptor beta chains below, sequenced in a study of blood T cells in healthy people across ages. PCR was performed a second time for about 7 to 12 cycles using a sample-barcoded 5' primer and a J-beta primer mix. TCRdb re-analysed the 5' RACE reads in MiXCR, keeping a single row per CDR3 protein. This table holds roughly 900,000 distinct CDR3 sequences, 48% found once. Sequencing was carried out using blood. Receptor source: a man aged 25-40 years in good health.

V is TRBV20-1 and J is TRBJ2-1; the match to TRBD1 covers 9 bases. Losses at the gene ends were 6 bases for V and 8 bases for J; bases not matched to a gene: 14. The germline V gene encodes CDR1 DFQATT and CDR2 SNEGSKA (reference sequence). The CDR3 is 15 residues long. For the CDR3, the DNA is TGCAGTGCCAGCGATACAGGGGGCGTTTTACATGAGCAGTTCTTC. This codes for CSASDTGGVLHEQFF.

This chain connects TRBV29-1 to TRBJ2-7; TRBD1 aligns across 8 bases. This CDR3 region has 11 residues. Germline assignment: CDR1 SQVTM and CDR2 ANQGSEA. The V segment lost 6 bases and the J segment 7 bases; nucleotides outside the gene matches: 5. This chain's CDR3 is CSVATGEEQYF. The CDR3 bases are TGCAGCGTCGCGACAGGGGAGGAGCAGTACTTC.

CDR3 protein: CASSFRTKQETQYF. Here the CDR3 DNA reads TGCGCCAGCAGCTTTAGAACAAAACAAGAGACCCAGTACTTC. The chain carries TRBV5-1 and TRBJ2-5; D not certain. Per germline, CDR1 SGHRS and CDR2 YFSETQ. The CDR3 is 14 residues long. V lost 2 bases and J lost 2, with 10 bases in between.

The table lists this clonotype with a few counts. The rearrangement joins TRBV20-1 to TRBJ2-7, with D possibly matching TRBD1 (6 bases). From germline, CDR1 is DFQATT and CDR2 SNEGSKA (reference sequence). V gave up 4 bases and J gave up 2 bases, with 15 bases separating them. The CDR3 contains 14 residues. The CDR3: CSATGRGSAYEQYF. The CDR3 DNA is TGCAGTGCTACCGGCAGGGGTTCGGCCTACGAGCAGTACTTC.

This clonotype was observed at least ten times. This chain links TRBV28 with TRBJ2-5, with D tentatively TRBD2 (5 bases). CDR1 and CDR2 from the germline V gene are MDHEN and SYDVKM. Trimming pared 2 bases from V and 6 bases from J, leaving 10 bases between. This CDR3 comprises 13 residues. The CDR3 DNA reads TGTGCCAGCAGTTTAGGAGTCGGGAAGACCCAGTACTTC. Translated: CASSLGVGKTQYF.

CDR3 nucleotide sequence: TGTGCCATCAGTACCACCCGACAGAACACTGAAGCTTTCTTT. It yields the protein CAISTTRQNTEAFF. The genes are TRBV10-3 and TRBJ1-1; D is undetermined. CDR3 size: 14 residues. The germline V and J ends were trimmed by 5 bases and 1 base, with 11 bases remaining between them. The germline V gene encodes CDR1 ENHRY and CDR2 SYGVKD.

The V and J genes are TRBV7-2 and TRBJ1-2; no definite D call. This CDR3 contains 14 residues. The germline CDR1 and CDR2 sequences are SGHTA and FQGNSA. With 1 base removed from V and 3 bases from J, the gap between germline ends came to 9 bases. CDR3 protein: CASSLEVGDYGYTF. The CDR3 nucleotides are TGTGCCAGCAGCTTAGAGGTGGGAGACTATGGCTACACCTTC.

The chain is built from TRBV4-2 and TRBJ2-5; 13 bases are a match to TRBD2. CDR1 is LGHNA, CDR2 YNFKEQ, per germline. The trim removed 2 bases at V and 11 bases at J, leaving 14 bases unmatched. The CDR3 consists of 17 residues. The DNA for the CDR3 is TGTGCCAGCAGCCAAACTAGCGGGGGGGCCATTAGAAATGAGCAGTACTTC. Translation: CASSQTSGGAIRNEQYF.

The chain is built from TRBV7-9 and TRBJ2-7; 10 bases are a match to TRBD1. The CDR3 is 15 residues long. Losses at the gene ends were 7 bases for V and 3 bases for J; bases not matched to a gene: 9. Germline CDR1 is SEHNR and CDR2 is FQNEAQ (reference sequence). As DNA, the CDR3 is TGTGCCAGCACCTCTCGGGGACAGGGGTTCTACGAGCAGTACTTC. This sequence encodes CASTSRGQGFYEQYF.

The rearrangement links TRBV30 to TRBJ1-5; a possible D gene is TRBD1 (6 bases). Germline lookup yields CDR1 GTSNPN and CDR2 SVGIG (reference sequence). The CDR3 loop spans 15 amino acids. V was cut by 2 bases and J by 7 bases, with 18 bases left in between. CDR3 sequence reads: CAWSPFGQTTQPQHF. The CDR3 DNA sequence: TGTGCCTGGAGTCCCTTTGGACAGACTACACAGCCCCAGCATTTT.

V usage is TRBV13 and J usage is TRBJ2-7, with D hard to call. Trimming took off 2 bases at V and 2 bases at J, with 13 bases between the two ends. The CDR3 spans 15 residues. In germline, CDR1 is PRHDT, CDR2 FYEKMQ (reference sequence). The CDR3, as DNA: TGTGCCAGCAGCTTATATCCCGAAAAAACCTACGAGCAGTACTTC. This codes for CASSLYPEKTYEQYF.

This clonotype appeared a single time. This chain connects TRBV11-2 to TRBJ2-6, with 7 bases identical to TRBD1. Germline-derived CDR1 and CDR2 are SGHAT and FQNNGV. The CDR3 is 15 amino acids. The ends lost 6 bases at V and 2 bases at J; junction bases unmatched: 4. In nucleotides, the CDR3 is TGTGCCAGCAGGCCACAGGGGACTGGGGCCAACGTCCTGACTTTC. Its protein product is CASRPQGTGANVLTF.

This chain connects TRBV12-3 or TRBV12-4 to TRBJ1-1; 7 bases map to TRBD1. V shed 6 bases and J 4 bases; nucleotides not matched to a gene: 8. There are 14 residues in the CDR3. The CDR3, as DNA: TGTGCCAGCAGACGAAGACAGGGTGGCACTGAAGCTTTCTTT. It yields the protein CASRRRQGGTEAFF.

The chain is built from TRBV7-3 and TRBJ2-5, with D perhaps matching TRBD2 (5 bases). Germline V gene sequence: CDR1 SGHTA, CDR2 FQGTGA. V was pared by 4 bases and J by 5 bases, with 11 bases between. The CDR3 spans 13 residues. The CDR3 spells CASSYGDKETQYF. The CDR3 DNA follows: TGTGCCAGCAGCTACGGGGATAAGGAGACCCAGTACTTC.

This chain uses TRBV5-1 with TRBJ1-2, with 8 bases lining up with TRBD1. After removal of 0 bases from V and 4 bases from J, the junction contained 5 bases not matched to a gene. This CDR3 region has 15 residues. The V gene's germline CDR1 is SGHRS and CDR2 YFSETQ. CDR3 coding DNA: TGCGCCAGCAGCTTGGTAGGACAGGGAAGCTATGGCTACACCTTC. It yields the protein CASSLVGQGSYGYTF. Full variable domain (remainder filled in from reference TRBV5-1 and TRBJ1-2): KAGVTQTPRYLIKTRGQQVTLSCSPISGHRSVSWYQQTPGQGLQFLFEYFSETQRNKGNFPGRFSGRQFSNSRSEMNVSTLELGDSALYLCASSLVGQGSYGYTFGSGTRLTVV.

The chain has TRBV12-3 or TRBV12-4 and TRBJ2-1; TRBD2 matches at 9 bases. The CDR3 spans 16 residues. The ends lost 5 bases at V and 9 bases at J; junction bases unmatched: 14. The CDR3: CASSPLAGLLVGEQFF. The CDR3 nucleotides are TGTGCCAGCAGTCCACTAGCGGGCTTACTCGTTGGTGAGCAGTTCTTC.

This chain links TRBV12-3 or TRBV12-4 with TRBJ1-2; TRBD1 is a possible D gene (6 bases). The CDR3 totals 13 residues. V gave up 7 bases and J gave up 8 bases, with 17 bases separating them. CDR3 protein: CASIPQGGKGYTF. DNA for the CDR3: TGTGCCAGCATCCCCCAAGGGGGAAAGGGCTACACCTTC.

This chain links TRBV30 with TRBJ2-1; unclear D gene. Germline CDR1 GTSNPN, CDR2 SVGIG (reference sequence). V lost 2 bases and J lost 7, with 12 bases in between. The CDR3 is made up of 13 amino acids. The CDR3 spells CAWSQDDLNEQFF. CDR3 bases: TGTGCCTGGAGTCAGGATGACCTGAATGAGCAGTTCTTC.

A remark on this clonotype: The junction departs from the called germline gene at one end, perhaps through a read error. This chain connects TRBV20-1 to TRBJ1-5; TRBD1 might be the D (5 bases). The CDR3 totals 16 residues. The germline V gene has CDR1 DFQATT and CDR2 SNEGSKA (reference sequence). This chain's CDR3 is CNARDSGRATKEPQHF. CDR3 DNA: TGCAATGCTAGAGATTCGGGCAGGGCAACGAAGGAGCCCCAGCATTTT.

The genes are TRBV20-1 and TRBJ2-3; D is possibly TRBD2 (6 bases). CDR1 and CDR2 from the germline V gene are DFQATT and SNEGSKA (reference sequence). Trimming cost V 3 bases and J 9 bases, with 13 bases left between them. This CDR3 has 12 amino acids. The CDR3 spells CSASQGGNTQYF. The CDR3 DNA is TGCAGTGCTAGTCAGGGAGGAAACACGCAGTATTTT.

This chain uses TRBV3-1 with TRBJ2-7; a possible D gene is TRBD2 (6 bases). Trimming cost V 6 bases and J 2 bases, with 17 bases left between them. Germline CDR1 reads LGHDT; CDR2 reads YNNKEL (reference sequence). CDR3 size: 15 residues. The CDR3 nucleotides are TGTGCCAGCAGGCCCAGCGGGTCCTACCCCTACGAGCAGTACTTC. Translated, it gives CASRPSGSYPYEQYF.

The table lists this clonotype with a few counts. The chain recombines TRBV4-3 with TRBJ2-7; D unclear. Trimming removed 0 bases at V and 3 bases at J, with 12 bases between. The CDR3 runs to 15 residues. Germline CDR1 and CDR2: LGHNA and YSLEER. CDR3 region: CASSQDQAGYYEQYF. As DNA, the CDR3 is TGCGCCAGCAGCCAAGATCAAGCAGGATACTACGAGCAGTACTTC.

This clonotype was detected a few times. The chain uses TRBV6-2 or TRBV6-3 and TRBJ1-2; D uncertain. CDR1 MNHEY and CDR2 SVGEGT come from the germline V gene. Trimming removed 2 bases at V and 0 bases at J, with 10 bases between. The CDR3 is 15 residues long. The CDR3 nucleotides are TGTGCCAGCAGTTACCCCGCGGATTCTAACTATGGCTACACCTTC. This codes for CASSYPADSNYGYTF.

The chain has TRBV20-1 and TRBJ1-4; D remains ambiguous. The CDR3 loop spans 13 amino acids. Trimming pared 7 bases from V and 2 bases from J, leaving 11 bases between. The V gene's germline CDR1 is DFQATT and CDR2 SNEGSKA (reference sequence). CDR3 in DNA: TGCAGTGTCGCTACCGGGACTAATGAAAAACTGTTTTTT. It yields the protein CSVATGTNEKLFF.

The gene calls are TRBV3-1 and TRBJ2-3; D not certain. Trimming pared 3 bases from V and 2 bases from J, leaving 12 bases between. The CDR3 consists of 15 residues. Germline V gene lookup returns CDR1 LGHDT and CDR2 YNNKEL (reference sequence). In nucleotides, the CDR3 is TGTGCCAGCAGCCAGCTACCTCGGAACACAGATACGCAGTATTTT. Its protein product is CASSQLPRNTDTQYF.

The CDR3 sequence: CASSFLLRAGAYNEQFF. The CDR3 region has the DNA TGTGCCAGCAGCTTCCTCCTCCGAGCGGGGGCCTACAATGAGCAGTTCTTC. The rearrangement uses TRBV11-2 and TRBJ2-1; 8 bases map to TRBD2. J lost 2 bases, V lost 3 bases, and 9 bases had no gene match. Looked up from germline, CDR1 is SGHAT and CDR2 is FQNNGV. There are 17 residues in the CDR3.

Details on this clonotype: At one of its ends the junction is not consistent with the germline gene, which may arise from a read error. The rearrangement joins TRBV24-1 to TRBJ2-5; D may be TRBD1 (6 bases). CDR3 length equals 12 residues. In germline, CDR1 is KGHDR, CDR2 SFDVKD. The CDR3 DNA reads TGTGCCACCAGTGATTCAACAGGGACCCGGTACTTC. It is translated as CATSDSTGTRYF.

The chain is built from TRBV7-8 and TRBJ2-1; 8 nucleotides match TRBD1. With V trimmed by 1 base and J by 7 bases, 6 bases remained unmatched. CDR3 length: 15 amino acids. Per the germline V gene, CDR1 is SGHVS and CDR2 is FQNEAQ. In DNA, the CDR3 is TGTGCCAGCAGCTTAGGGCAGGGGGCGCTTAATGAGCAGTTCTTC. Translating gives CASSLGQGALNEQFF. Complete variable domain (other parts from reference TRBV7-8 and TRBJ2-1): GAGVSQSPRYKVAKRGQDVALRCDPISGHVSLFWYQQALGQGPEFLTYFQNEAQLDKSGLPSDRFFAERPEGSVSTLKIQRTQQEDSAVYLCASSLGQGALNEQFFGPGTRLTVL.

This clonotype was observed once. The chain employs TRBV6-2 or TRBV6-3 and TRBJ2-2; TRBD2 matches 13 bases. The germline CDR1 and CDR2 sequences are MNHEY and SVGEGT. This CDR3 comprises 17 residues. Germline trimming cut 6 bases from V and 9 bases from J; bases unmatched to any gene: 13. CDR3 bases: TGTGCCAGCAGCCGGGGACTAGCGGGACTAAGGACCTGGGAGCTGTTTTTT. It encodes CASSRGLAGLRTWELFF.

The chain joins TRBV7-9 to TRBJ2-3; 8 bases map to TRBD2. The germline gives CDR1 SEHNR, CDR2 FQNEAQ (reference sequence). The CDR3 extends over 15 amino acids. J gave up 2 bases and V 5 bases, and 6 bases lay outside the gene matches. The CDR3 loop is CASSPTSEATDTQYF. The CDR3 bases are TGTGCCAGCAGCCCGACTAGCGAGGCCACAGATACGCAGTATTTT.

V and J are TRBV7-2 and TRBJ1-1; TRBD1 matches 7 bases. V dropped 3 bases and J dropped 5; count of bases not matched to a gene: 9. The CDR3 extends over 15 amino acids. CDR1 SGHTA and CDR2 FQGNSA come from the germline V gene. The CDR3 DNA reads TGTGCCAGCAGCTTTACCACAGGGGTTGGAACTGAAGCTTTCTTT. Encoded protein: CASSFTTGVGTEAFF.

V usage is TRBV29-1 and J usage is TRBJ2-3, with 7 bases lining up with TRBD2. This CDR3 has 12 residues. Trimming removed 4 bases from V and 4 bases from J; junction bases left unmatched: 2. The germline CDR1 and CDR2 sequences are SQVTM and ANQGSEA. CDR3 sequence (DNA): TGCAGCGTTGCTAGCGGAGCAGATACGCAGTATTTT. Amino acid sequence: CSVASGADTQYF.